This T cell receptor beta chain was retrieved from a study of T cell responses to AZD1222 COVID-19 vaccine. The repertoire was sequenced with immunoSEQ multiplex PCR; TCRdb's copy has only in-frame clones and lacks some. The table lists roughly 80,000 clones, more than 75% of them singletons, with roughly 4.3% in the top ten. The study's findings and limits: Donors were largely white British and mainly female; clonal diversity was possibly underestimated. Repertoires were obtained only post-peak T cell response.

V was pared by 4 bases and J by 0 bases, with 7 bases between. The CDR3 loop spans 14 amino acids. Germline V CDR1 and CDR2: MNHEY, SVGAGI. Comment on this clone: Its matching antigen is unknown.

The source of this sequence is an adult in good health. This rearrangement joins TRBV6-5 to TRBJ1-3; D gene unclear. The sample was peripheral blood, taken on day 0 of MenACWY control vaccination. CDR3 amino acids: CASSSADSGNTIYF. Here the CDR3 DNA reads TGTGCCAGCAGTTCCGCAGACTCTGGAAACACCATATATTTT.